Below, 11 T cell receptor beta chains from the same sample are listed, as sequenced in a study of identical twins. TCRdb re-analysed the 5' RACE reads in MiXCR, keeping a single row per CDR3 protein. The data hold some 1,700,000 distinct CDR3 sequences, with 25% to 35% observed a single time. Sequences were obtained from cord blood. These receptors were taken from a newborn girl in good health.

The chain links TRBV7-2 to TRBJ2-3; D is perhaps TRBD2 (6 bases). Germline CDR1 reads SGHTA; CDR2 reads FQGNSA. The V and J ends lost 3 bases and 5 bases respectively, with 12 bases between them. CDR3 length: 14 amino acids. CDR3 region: CASSLGGILDTQYF. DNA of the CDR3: TGTGCCAGCAGCTTGGGCGGGATTCTAGATACGCAGTATTTT.

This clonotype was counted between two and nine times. CDR3 sequence reads: CASSYRSRGYEQYF. In nucleotides, the CDR3 is TGTGCCAGCAGTTACAGGTCGAGAGGCTACGAGCAGTACTTC. This sequence joins TRBV6-5 and TRBJ2-7; no definite D call. The germline V gene has CDR1 MNHEY and CDR2 SVGAGI. The CDR3 totals 14 residues. V dropped 2 bases and J dropped 3 bases, with 11 bases sitting between them.

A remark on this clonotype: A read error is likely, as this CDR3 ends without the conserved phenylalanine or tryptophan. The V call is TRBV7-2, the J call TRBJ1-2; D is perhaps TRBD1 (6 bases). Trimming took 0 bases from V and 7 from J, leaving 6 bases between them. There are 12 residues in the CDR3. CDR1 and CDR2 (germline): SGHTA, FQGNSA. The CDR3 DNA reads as TGTGCCAGCAGCTTAGCACAGGGTGGCTACACCTTG. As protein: CASSLAQGGYTL.

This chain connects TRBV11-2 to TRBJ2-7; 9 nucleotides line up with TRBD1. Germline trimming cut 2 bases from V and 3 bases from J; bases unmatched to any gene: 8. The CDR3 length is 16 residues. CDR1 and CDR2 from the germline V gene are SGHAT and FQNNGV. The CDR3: CASSLKWGQGFYEQYF. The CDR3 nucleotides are TGTGCCAGCAGCTTAAAGTGGGGACAGGGCTTCTACGAGCAGTACTTC.

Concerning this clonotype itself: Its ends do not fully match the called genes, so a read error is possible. CDR3 in amino acids: CASSLDPGVGTDTRYF. CDR3 DNA sequence: TGTGCCAGCAGCCTAGACCCGGGAGTGGGCACAGATACGCGGTATTTT. This sequence joins TRBV7-8 and TRBJ2-3; the D gene is possibly TRBD2 (6 bases). Germline assignment: CDR1 SGHVS and CDR2 FQNEAQ. The CDR3 spans 16 residues.

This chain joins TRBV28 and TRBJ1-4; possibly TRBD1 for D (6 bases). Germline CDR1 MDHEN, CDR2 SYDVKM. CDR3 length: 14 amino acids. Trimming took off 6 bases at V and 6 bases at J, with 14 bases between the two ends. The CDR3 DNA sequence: TGTGCCAGCAGCTCCACAGGGAGGGATGAAAAACTGTTTTTT. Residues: CASSSTGRDEKLFF. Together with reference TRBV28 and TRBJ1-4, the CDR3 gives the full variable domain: DVKVTQSSRYLVKRTGEKVFLECVQDMDHENMFWYRQDPGLGLRLIYFSYDVKMKEKGDIPEGYSVSREKKERFSLILESASTNQTSMYLCASSSTGRDEKLFFGSGTQLSVL.

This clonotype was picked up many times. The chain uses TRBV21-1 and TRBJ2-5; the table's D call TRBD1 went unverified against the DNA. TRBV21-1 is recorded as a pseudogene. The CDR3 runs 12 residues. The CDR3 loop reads CASSRRGETQYF. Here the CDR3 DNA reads TGTGCCAGCAGCCGCAGGGGAGAGACCCAGTACTTC.

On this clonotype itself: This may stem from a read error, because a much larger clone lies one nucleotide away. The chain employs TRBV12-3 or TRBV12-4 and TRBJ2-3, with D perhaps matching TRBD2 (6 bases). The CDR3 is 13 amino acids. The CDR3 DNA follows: TGTGCCAGCAGTTTGGGGGAGGCAGATACGGAGTATTTT. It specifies CASSLGEADTEYF.

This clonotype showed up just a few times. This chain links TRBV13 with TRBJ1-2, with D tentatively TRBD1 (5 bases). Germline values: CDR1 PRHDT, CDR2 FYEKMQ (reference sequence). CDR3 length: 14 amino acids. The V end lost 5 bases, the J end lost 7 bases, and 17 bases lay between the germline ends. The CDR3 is CASSRGTGGTGYTF. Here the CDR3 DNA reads TGTGCCAGCAGCCGAGGGACGGGAGGTACTGGCTACACCTTC.

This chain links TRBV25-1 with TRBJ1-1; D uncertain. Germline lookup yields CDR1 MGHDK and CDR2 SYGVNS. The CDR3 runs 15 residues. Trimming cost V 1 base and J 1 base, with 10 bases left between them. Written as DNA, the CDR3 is TGTGCCAGCAGTGAATTGGCCAGGACGAACACTGAAGCTTTCTTT. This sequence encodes CASSELARTNTEAFF.

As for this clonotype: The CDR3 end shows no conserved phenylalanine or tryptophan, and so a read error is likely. CDR3 in amino acids: CATRTTGGGYGYTY. The CDR3 DNA reads as TGTGCCACCAGAACCACAGGGGGCGGCTATGGCTACACCTAC. This chain uses TRBV15 with TRBJ1-2; 9 bases align to TRBD1. The CDR3 covers 14 residues. V was pared by 6 bases and J by 4 bases, with 6 bases of the junction left unmatched. Per germline, CDR1 LNHNV and CDR2 YYDKDF (reference sequence).